This T cell receptor (beta chain) was obtained from a study of blood T cells in healthy people across ages. Study results and caveats: PBMCs went unsorted, and a conclusive naive versus antigen-experienced comparison was therefore prevented.

With respect to this clonotype: Its antigen is not known.

The CDR3 has 18 residues. Looked up from germline, CDR1 is LGHNA and CDR2 is YNFKEQ. J gave up 0 bases and V 1 base, and 5 bases lay outside the gene matches. With a J-beta primer mix and a sample-barcoded 5' primer, a second PCR ran about 7 to 12 cycles. From the 5' RACE reads, TCRdb called clonotypes with MiXCR, one entry per CDR3 protein. The sample shows about 650,000 distinct CDR3 sequences, less than 40% of them seen only once. Specimen: blood. The chain carries TRBV4-2 and TRBJ2-5; 13 nucleotides match TRBD2. The receptor comes from a woman aged 80 or over in good health. The CDR3 sequence is CASSQVETSGRYQETQYF. CDR3 coding DNA: TGTGCCAGCAGCCAAGTTGAGACTAGCGGGAGGTACCAAGAGACCCAGTACTTC.